The 29 T cell receptor beta chains given below trace back to one sample, sequenced in a study of blood T cells in healthy people across ages. Using a J-beta primer mix together with a sample-barcoded 5' primer, a second PCR was run for about 7 to 12 cycles. TCRdb re-derived calls from the 5' RACE reads in MiXCR, one entry per CDR3 protein. The repertoire holds 1.5 million to 2 million distinct CDR3 sequences, around 42% seen once, with about 23% in the top ten. Source material: blood. Receptor source: a human donor in good health.

This clonotype was seen just once. This chain joins TRBV7-2 and TRBJ2-1; D ambiguous. Between the trimmed V and J ends, which lost 0 bases and 10 bases, there was a span of 10 bases. This CDR3 is built from 13 residues. CDR1 and CDR2 (germline): SGHTA, FQGNSA. CDR3 sequence reads: CASSLAASPEQFF. The CDR3 DNA sequence: TGTGCCAGCAGCTTAGCGGCCTCGCCGGAGCAGTTCTTC.

This clonotype was observed a few times. V usage is TRBV10-3 and J usage is TRBJ2-1, with 12 bases aligning to TRBD2. V lost 6 bases to trimming and J lost 0 bases; unmatched junction nucleotides: 6. Germline values: CDR1 ENHRY, CDR2 SYGVKD. The CDR3 length is 17 residues. Here the CDR3 reads CAISRGLAGTSYNEQFF. In DNA, the CDR3 is TGTGCCATCAGCCGTGGACTAGCGGGGACCTCCTACAATGAGCAGTTCTTC.

V is TRBV20-1 and J is TRBJ1-5; TRBD1 agrees at 8 bases. From germline, CDR1 is DFQATT and CDR2 SNEGSKA (reference sequence). The V and J ends lost 5 bases and 5 bases, in that order; junction bases with no gene match: 8. This CDR3 spans 14 amino acids. DNA for the CDR3: TGCAGTGCTGACCAGGGGGCGCGGGATCAGCCCCAGCATTTT. Protein: CSADQGARDQPQHF.

This clonotype came up a few times. The chain recombines TRBV20-1 with TRBJ1-5; D unresolved. Trimming removed 8 bases at V and 8 bases at J, with 22 bases between. The CDR3 has 14 residues. Per the germline V gene, CDR1 is DFQATT and CDR2 is SNEGSKA (reference sequence). As DNA, the CDR3 is TGCAGTATAAGGACGGGAGAGGGTAGGAAGCCCCAGCATTTT. Encoded protein: CSIRTGEGRKPQHF.

Comment on this clonotype: One junction end does not reproduce the germline sequence, and a read error may be involved. The J gene is TRBJ2-2, the V gene TRBV7-7, with TRBD2 matching over 12 bases. Germline assignment: CDR1 SSHAT and CDR2 FNYEAQ (reference sequence). CDR3 length equals 20 residues. The CDR3 coding sequence is TGTGCTAGCAGCTTAGTCGTGGGACTAGCGGGTTCCCCGAACACCGGGGAGCTGTTTTTT. Its translation is CASSLVVGLAGSPNTGELFF. Using reference TRBV7-7 and TRBJ2-2 for the parts outside the CDR3, the full variable domain is GAGVSQSPRYKVTKRGQDVTLRCDPISSHATLYWYQQALGQGPEFLTYFNYEAQPDKSGLPSDRFSAERPEGSISTLTIQRTEQRDSAMYRCASSLVVGLAGSPNTGELFFGEGSRLTVL.

This clonotype was seen only a few times. This chain joins TRBV5-1 and TRBJ1-2; 8 bases agree with TRBD1. There are 15 residues in the CDR3. With 1 base clipped from V and 7 bases from J, the junction kept 9 bases outside the gene matches. Per the germline V gene, CDR1 is SGHRS and CDR2 is YFSETQ. This chain's CDR3 is CASSLQGASVRGYTF. As DNA, the CDR3 is TGCGCCAGCAGCTTGCAGGGGGCTTCAGTTCGTGGCTACACCTTC.

This chain joins TRBV15 and TRBJ1-1; no definite D call. CDR3 size: 14 residues. The germline V gene encodes CDR1 LNHNV and CDR2 YYDKDF (reference sequence). V lost 3 bases, J lost 3 bases, and 11 bases lay in between. The CDR3 here is CATSSGVGYTEAFF. CDR3 sequence (DNA): TGTGCCACCAGCAGTGGAGTGGGATACACTGAAGCTTTCTTT.

This clonotype has only a few counts. The gene calls are TRBV7-6 and TRBJ2-1; possibly TRBD1 for D (5 bases). The CDR3 totals 12 residues. The V end was cut by 4 bases, the J end by 8 bases, with 9 bases between. Germline CDR1 is SGHVS and CDR2 is FNYEAQ. The CDR3 loop reads CASSSIGDEQFF. The CDR3 coding sequence is TGTGCCAGCAGCTCCATAGGGGATGAGCAGTTCTTC.

This clonotype was seen ten or more times. The genes are TRBV5-1 and TRBJ2-7, with D uncertain. The CDR3 length is 15 residues. The germline V gene has CDR1 SGHRS and CDR2 YFSETQ. V shed 0 bases and J shed 3 bases, with 13 bases lying between them. CDR3: CASSLGDRVIYEQYF. The DNA of the CDR3 is TGCGCCAGCAGCTTGGGGGATAGGGTAATCTACGAGCAGTACTTC. Filled out from reference TRBV5-1 and TRBJ2-7, the complete variable domain reads KAGVTQTPRYLIKTRGQQVTLSCSPISGHRSVSWYQQTPGQGLQFLFEYFSETQRNKGNFPGRFSGRQFSNSRSEMNVSTLELGDSALYLCASSLGDRVIYEQYFGPGTRLTVT.

This clonotype has more than one count but fewer than ten. The chain recombines TRBV29-1 with TRBJ2-3; D assignment may be TRBD1 or TRBD2 (6 bases each). In germline, CDR1 is SQVTM, CDR2 ANQGSEA. This CDR3 has 14 residues. The germline V and J ends were trimmed by 5 bases and 6 bases, with 18 bases remaining between them. CDR3 residues: CSVSTGRIRDTQYF. The CDR3 nucleotides read TGCAGCGTTTCTACAGGGAGGATAAGGGATACGCAGTATTTT.

The chain links TRBV9 to TRBJ2-1, with TRBD2 as a possible D gene (6 bases). The V gene's germline CDR1 is SGDLS and CDR2 YYNGEE. Trimming removed 0 bases at V and 6 bases at J, with 16 bases between. CDR3 size: 16 residues. For the CDR3, the DNA is TGTGCCAGCAGCGTAGCGGAGGGAGAAGAGCGCAATGAGCAGTTCTTC. This encodes CASSVAEGEERNEQFF.

This chain's CDR3 is CASSPVLGEVQETQYF. The CDR3, as DNA: TGCGCCAGCAGCCCCGTTCTAGGGGAAGTACAAGAGACCCAGTACTTC. The chain recombines TRBV5-1 with TRBJ2-5, with a weak D call TRBD1 (5 bases). The CDR3 extends over 16 amino acids. V was trimmed by 4 bases and J by 2 bases, leaving 18 bases between them. In germline, CDR1 is SGHRS, CDR2 YFSETQ.

This clonotype was seen more than once but under ten times. CDR3 in DNA: TGTGCCAGCATCGGGGATCAGCCCCAGCATTTT. This encodes CASIGDQPQHF. V is TRBV7-3 and J is TRBJ1-5; D is unclear. The CDR3 loop spans 11 amino acids. V was pared by 7 bases and J by 5 bases, with 6 bases between. CDR1 is SGHTA and CDR2 is FQGTGA in the germline V gene.

The V gene is TRBV20-1, the J gene TRBJ2-1; unclear D gene. CDR1 is DFQATT, CDR2 SNEGSKA, per germline (reference sequence). Trimming pared 1 base from V and 4 bases from J, leaving 14 bases between. The CDR3 spans 15 residues. CDR3 DNA: TGCAGTGCTAGAGCGACGGTGGGCAAGTACAATGAGCAGTTCTTC. This codes for CSARATVGKYNEQFF.

This clonotype has only a few counts. The chain has TRBV5-1 and TRBJ2-1, with 10 positions matching TRBD2. Germline V gene sequence: CDR1 SGHRS, CDR2 YFSETQ. With V trimmed by 3 bases and J by 5 bases, 8 bases remained unmatched. This CDR3 is built from 16 residues. Here the CDR3 reads CASSSLSGGADNEQFF. The CDR3 bases are TGCGCCAGCAGCTCCTTAAGCGGGGGGGCCGACAATGAGCAGTTCTTC.

The chain employs TRBV20-1 and TRBJ1-2, with a possible D match to TRBD1 (6 bases). The CDR3 has 11 amino acids. CDR1 DFQATT and CDR2 SNEGSKA come from the germline V gene (reference sequence). V was trimmed by 6 bases and J by 4 bases, leaving 9 bases between them. CDR3 sequence reads: CSASDSYGYTF. CDR3 nucleotides: TGCAGTGCCTCGGACAGCTATGGCTACACCTTC.

This clonotype showed up just a few times. V gene TRBV7-2 combines with J gene TRBJ2-7; 9 nucleotides match TRBD1. V dropped 5 bases and J dropped 2; count of bases not matched to a gene: 7. From germline, CDR1 is SGHTA and CDR2 FQGNSA. The CDR3 has 15 amino acids. The CDR3 nucleotides read TGTGCCAGCAGCCCACAGGGGGCCTCTACCTACGAGCAGTACTTC. Translation gives CASSPQGASTYEQYF.

The J gene is TRBJ1-2, the V gene TRBV29-1; tentative D call: TRBD1 (6 bases). CDR3 length: 13 residues. Trimming cost V 3 bases and J 8 bases, with 16 bases left between them. From germline, CDR1 is SQVTM and CDR2 ANQGSEA. The CDR3: CSVETGSSVGYTF. The CDR3 bases are TGCAGCGTTGAGACAGGCAGCTCAGTAGGCTACACCTTC.

In its sample, this clonotype was seen a few times. The CDR3, as DNA: TGTGCCAGCAGCCATATCAACTACGAGCAGTACTTC. Amino acid sequence: CASSHINYEQYF. This chain connects TRBV7-6 to TRBJ2-7; no clear D. The CDR3 runs 12 residues. Germline CDR1 reads SGHVS; CDR2 reads FNYEAQ. Between the trimmed V and J ends, which lost 5 bases and 3 bases, there was a span of 8 bases.

This clonotype was seen only a few times. This chain joins TRBV7-2 and TRBJ1-6, with TRBD1 matching over 7 bases. The CDR3 spans 16 residues. With V trimmed by 5 bases and J by 7 bases, 11 bases remained unmatched. The germline CDR1 and CDR2 sequences are SGHTA and FQGNSA. The CDR3 protein is CASSSGSQGSNSPLHF. The CDR3 DNA reads TGTGCCAGCAGCAGCGGTTCACAGGGGTCCAATTCACCCCTCCACTTT.

The CDR3 coding sequence is TGCGCCAGCAGCTTGTCTTCTCTAAGATATAGTACGCAGTATTTT. This gives the protein CASSLSSLRYSTQYF. This chain uses TRBV5-1 with TRBJ2-3; no firm D call. CDR3 length equals 15 residues. V lost 1 base to trimming and J lost 8 bases, with 17 bases between them. Per germline, CDR1 SGHRS and CDR2 YFSETQ.

The chain employs TRBV6-6 and TRBJ2-5; 10 bases match TRBD2. Germline assignment: CDR1 MNHNY and CDR2 SVGAGI (reference sequence). The CDR3 sequence is 17 residues long. The V segment lost 0 bases and the J segment 5 bases; nucleotides outside the gene matches: 9. Written as DNA, the CDR3 is TGTGCCAGCAGTTACTCCATCGTAGCGGGGGGCCAGGAGACCCAGTACTTC. Amino acid sequence: CASSYSIVAGGQETQYF.

About this clonotype: An end of the junction differs from the germline gene, which may be a read error. The chain joins TRBV4-3 to TRBJ2-7, with TRBD1 matching 8 bases. Germline V gene sequence: CDR1 LGHNA, CDR2 YSLEER. The CDR3 spans 16 residues. The CDR3 spells CASNQDLDRDNNEQYF. CDR3 bases: TGCGCCAGCAACCAAGATCTGGACAGGGATAACAATGAGCAGTACTTC.

This clonotype was counted a few times. J is TRBJ2-7 and V is TRBV28; TRBD2 agrees at 7 bases. Unmatched junction bases numbered 8, after V lost 1 base and J lost 2 bases. The germline gives CDR1 MDHEN, CDR2 SYDVKM. There are 16 residues in the CDR3. This CDR3 is CASSLLLASGTYEQYF. CDR3 sequence (DNA): TGTGCCAGCAGTTTATTGTTGGCTAGCGGAACCTACGAGCAGTACTTC.

The table lists this clonotype with a few counts. The chain employs TRBV7-2 and TRBJ2-2; D possibly corresponds to TRBD2 (6 bases). V was pared by 5 bases and J by 2 bases, with 21 bases between. This CDR3 is 18 amino acids long. CDR1 and CDR2 from the germline V gene are SGHTA and FQGNSA. The CDR3 region has the DNA TGTGCCAGCAGCCGGGAGCCCATGACAGTCCTAAACACCGGGGAGCTGTTTTTT. This gives the protein CASSREPMTVLNTGELFF.

The V call is TRBV7-6, the J call TRBJ2-7; TRBD1 aligns across 12 bases. The ends lost 1 base at V and 7 bases at J; junction bases unmatched: 8. The length of the CDR3 is 16 residues. CDR1 and CDR2 from the germline V gene are SGHVS and FNYEAQ. The CDR3 DNA reads as TGTGCCAGCAGCTTAGATGCCGGGACAGGGGGCCTGGAGCAGTACTTC. Translation gives CASSLDAGTGGLEQYF.

This clonotype came up a few times. The germline gene is not matched at one end of the junction; a read error may be the cause. The chain joins TRBV15 to TRBJ1-4, with D unresolved. Germline CDR1 LNHNV, CDR2 YYDKDF (reference sequence). The CDR3 sequence is 16 residues long. Here the CDR3 reads CATSRDSPRTAEKLFF. CDR3 bases: TGCGCCACCAGCAGAGATTCCCCCAGGACGGCAGAAAAACTGTTTTTT.

This clonotype was recorded only once. The junction does not match germline at one end; this may be a read error. The chain couples TRBV9 to TRBJ2-5, with TRBD2 as a possible D gene (6 bases). The CDR3 totals 16 residues. Germline CDR1 and CDR2: SGDLS and YYNGEE. The CDR3 is CACSATSGWDQETQYF. CDR3 bases: TGTGCCTGCAGCGCAACCAGCGGGTGGGACCAAGAGACCCAGTACTTC.

V is TRBV2 and J is TRBJ1-5; D remains ambiguous. This CDR3 spans 15 amino acids. Trimming stripped 0 bases from V and 5 bases from J, with 11 bases between. CDR1 is SNHLY and CDR2 is FYNNEI in the germline V gene. The DNA of the CDR3 is TGTGCCAGCAGTGAAGCGCGGGGAAGGGATCAGCCCCAGCATTTT. Translated, it gives CASSEARGRDQPQHF.